A single sample gave rise to the 12 T cell receptor beta chains below, sequenced in a study of T cells after posttransplantation cyclophosphamide. Profiling relied on immunoSEQ multiplex PCR, and the TCRdb table lists in-frame clones only, not all of them. This set yields more than 3,000 clones and no singletons; the top ten hold around a quarter. Cyclophosphamide on days +3 and +4 followed busulfan-fludarabine conditioning and a marrow graft. The material was PBMCs, obtained 84 days after allogeneic stem cell transplant with posttransplant cyclophosphamide. These receptors were taken from a female patient aged 35-55 years who received an allogeneic stem cell transplant from a related donor, was CMV-positive, and had no GVHD. T cells may partly derive from the graft donor.

This clone was counted many times. In DNA, the CDR3 is TGTGCCAGCAGTTACCGAAACAGTAATGAAAAACTGTTTTTT. It yields the protein CASSYRNSNEKLFF. V gene TRBV6-5 combines with J gene TRBJ1-4; D gene uncertain. The CDR3 is made up of 14 amino acids. The V end was cut by 2 bases, the J end by 4 bases, with 8 bases between. The germline V gene encodes CDR1 MNHEY and CDR2 SVGAGI.

This clone was observed at least ten times. This sequence joins TRBV9 and TRBJ2-1; D tentatively fits TRBD1 or TRBD2 (5 bases each). The germline V gene has CDR1 SGDLS and CDR2 YYNGEE. The germline V and J ends were trimmed by 3 bases and 7 bases, with 14 bases remaining between them. This CDR3 region has 14 residues. CDR3 amino acids: CASSASEGLNEQFF. In nucleotides, the CDR3 is TGTGCCAGCAGCGCCTCCGAGGGGTTAAATGAGCAGTTCTTC.

This clone was detected a few times. The V gene is TRBV25-1, the J gene TRBJ1-5; D possibly corresponds to TRBD1 (5 bases). V lost 2 bases and J 9 bases, leaving 11 bases between the germline ends. Germline V CDR1 and CDR2: MGHDK, SYGVNS. This CDR3 has 13 amino acids. CDR3 bases: TGTGCCAGCAGTGAACAGGGTTGGGCGCCCCAGCATTTT. It translates to CASSEQGWAPQHF.

This clone is classed as medium-sized. The chain is built from TRBV19 and TRBJ1-2; 7 bases are shared with TRBD1. This CDR3 is 13 amino acids long. Trimming took 5 bases from V and 3 from J; bases not matched to a gene: 3. CDR1 is LNHDA, CDR2 SQIVND, per germline (reference sequence). This CDR3 reads CASSDRVDYGYTF. CDR3 coding DNA: TGTGCCAGTAGTGACAGGGTCGACTATGGCTACACCTTC.

In its sample, this clone is medium-sized. The chain joins TRBV28 to TRBJ1-3; the D is unclear. The V end was cut by 8 bases, the J end by 1 base, with 9 bases between. The CDR3 is 13 residues long. Germline-derived CDR1 and CDR2 are MDHEN and SYDVKM. The CDR3 here is CASRGLSGNTIYF. The CDR3 nucleotides read TGTGCCAGCCGAGGGCTTTCTGGAAACACCATATATTTT.

This clone was seen many times. This chain uses TRBV7-3 with TRBJ2-7; D gene ambiguous. CDR3 length: 15 amino acids. The V end was cut by 5 bases, the J end by 0 bases, with 14 bases between. Looked up from germline, CDR1 is SGHTA and CDR2 is FQGTGA. CDR3 nucleotides: TGTGCCAGCAGCCCCAGTAACGAACGCTCCTACGAGCAGTACTTC. Its translation is CASSPSNERSYEQYF.

The genes are TRBV29-1 and TRBJ1-2, with 8 bases lining up with TRBD1. CDR3 size: 14 residues. Germline CDR1 reads SQVTM; CDR2 reads ANQGSEA. V was pared by 4 bases and J by 8 bases, with 12 bases of the junction left unmatched. DNA for the CDR3: TGCAGCGTTGGAGTATCGGACAGGGAAAGAGGCTACACCTTC. This gives the protein CSVGVSDRERGYTF.

Of note for this clone: The sample has other DNA sequences that encode this CDR3 too. V usage is TRBV9 and J usage is TRBJ2-7; D unclear. Trimming took 10 bases from V and 2 from J, leaving 22 bases between them. The CDR3 has 15 amino acids. Germline-derived CDR1 and CDR2 are SGDLS and YYNGEE. The CDR3 sequence is CAFFFKQETAYEQYF. The CDR3 coding sequence is TGTGCCTTTTTTTTCAAGCAGGAGACGGCCTACGAGCAGTACTTC.

This clone was seen only a few times. This rearrangement joins TRBV12-3 or TRBV12-4 to TRBJ1-5; the match to TRBD1 covers 9 bases. Trimming at V came to 7 bases and at J to 0 bases, leaving 13 bases not matched to a gene. This CDR3 is 18 amino acids long. The CDR3 DNA sequence: TGTGCCAGCAATTGGACAGGGGCTGCGATGGTTAGCAATCAGCCCCAGCATTTT. It encodes CASNWTGAAMVSNQPQHF.

This clone was recorded at least ten times. The chain employs TRBV7-2 and TRBJ1-5, with 7 bases aligning to TRBD1. Germline loops: CDR1 SGHTA, CDR2 FQGNSA. The junction had 9 bases not matched to a gene; V was cut back by 6 bases and J by 1 base. The CDR3 is 16 residues long. CDR3 in DNA: TGTGCCAGCAGTGGTAAACAGGGGTTGAGCAATCAGCCCCAGCATTTT. It encodes CASSGKQGLSNQPQHF.

This clone occurred many times. This rearrangement joins TRBV2 to TRBJ2-5; TRBD2 matches at 7 bases. Per germline, CDR1 SNHLY and CDR2 FYNNEI. The J segment lost 5 bases and the V segment lost 7 bases, leaving 13 bases of the junction unmatched. The length of the CDR3 is 15 residues. The CDR3 nucleotides read TGTGCCAGCACCGCTAGGTGGGGGGGGTGGGAGACCCAGTACTTC. Protein product: CASTARWGGWETQYF.

This clone was recorded at least ten times. As DNA, the CDR3 is TGTGCCAGTAGTATTAGAGGGACAGCACAAGAGACCCAGTACTTC. This codes for CASSIRGTAQETQYF. This rearrangement joins TRBV19 to TRBJ2-5; 7 nucleotides line up with TRBD1. Germline CDR1 LNHDA, CDR2 SQIVND (reference sequence). There are 15 residues in the CDR3. The V and J ends lost 3 bases and 2 bases, in that order; junction bases with no gene match: 6.